Reported below is one T cell receptor (beta chain). What it binds is unknown. Indicated treatment: approximately 9-day PBMC culture with coronavirus spike peptide pools or control peptides (ViraFEST assay). Fresh IL-2 medium replaced half the culture medium on days 3 and 7. This entry comes from a study of vaccination and CD4 T cells after COVID-19. Study-wide results and limits: The rise in median SARS-CoV-2-reactive clonotypes, from around 19 to 38, was not significant.

Unmatched junction bases numbered 4, after V lost 2 bases and J lost 3 bases. The CDR3 totals 14 residues. Germline values: CDR1 MNHEY, CDR2 SMNVEV (reference sequence). The Oncomine TCR Beta short-read assay was applied to DNA of cultured CD4+ T cells. TCRdb redid the calling of the PCR reads with MiXCR, one entry per CDR3 protein. The sample records about 17,000 distinct CDR3 sequences, 48% being singletons. The starting material was CD4+ T cells from blood, cultured in vitro, obtained before SARS-CoV-2 vaccination. This clonotype originated in a human donor who had recovered from COVID-19. The chain has TRBV27 and TRBJ2-7; TRBD2 aligns across 7 bases. This CDR3 reads CASSLRGSVYEQYF. In DNA, the CDR3 is TGTGCCAGCAGTTTACGCGGGAGTGTCTACGAGCAGTACTTC.